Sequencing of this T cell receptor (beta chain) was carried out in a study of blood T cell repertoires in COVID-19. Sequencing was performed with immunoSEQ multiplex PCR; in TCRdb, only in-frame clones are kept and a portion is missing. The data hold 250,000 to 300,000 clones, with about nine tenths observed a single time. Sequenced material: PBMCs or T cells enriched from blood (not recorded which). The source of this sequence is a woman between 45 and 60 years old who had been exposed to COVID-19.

The CDR3 sequence: CASIGDRATGELFF. The CDR3 region has the DNA TGTGCCAGCATCGGGGACAGGGCCACCGGGGAGCTGTTTTTT. This chain links TRBV28 with TRBJ2-2; 9 bases line up with TRBD1. V trimming: 7 bases; J trimming: 4 bases; junction bases outside the gene matches: 4. CDR3 length: 14 amino acids. The germline gives CDR1 MDHEN, CDR2 SYDVKM. Using reference TRBV28 and TRBJ2-2 for the parts outside the CDR3, the full variable domain is DVKVTQSSRYLVKRTGEKVFLECVQDMDHENMFWYRQDPGLGLRLIYFSYDVKMKEKGDIPEGYSVSREKKERFSLILESASTNQTSMYLCASIGDRATGELFFGEGSRLTVL.